The clone carrying this T cell receptor beta chain was observed a handful of times. This entry comes from a study of blood T cell repertoires in COVID-19. Across the study: The United States, Italy and Spain supplied acute and convalescent COVID-19 samples. PBMCs, B-cell-depleted T cells, or T cells provided the cDNA or gDNA that made up the material.

Original processing notes: How many nucleated cells were present was estimated from reference gene primer amplification. Data came from immunoSEQ multiplex PCR; TCRdb stores just in-frame clones and leaves some out. The V and J calls and clone size are taken from that table; D and trimming were inferred from the DNA. The table shows 200,000 to 300,000 clones, with around 87% occurring only once. V lost 1 base, J lost 5 bases, and 8 bases stayed unmatched. Germline CDR1 SEHNR, CDR2 FQNEAQ (reference sequence). The CDR3 totals 15 residues. The chain carries TRBV7-9 and TRBJ2-7; 7 bases line up with TRBD1. The receptor's source is a woman between 45 and 60 years old with acute or convalescent COVID-19. What was sequenced was peripheral blood. As DNA, the CDR3 is TGTGCCAGCAGCTTAGTGACAGGGATATTGGACGAGCAGTACTTC. It codes for CASSLVTGILDEQYF.